This T cell receptor beta chain was obtained from a study of blood T cell repertoires in COVID-19. This clone came up a few times. Per the original data handling: Amplification from reference gene primers served as the basis for estimated nucleated cell counts. Only in-frame clones appear in the TCRdb table, and some are missing; sequencing was by immunoSEQ multiplex PCR. Clone size and V and J calls were adopted from that table, with D and trimming inferred from the DNA. The data hold around 300,000 clones, with about nine tenths observed a single time. The CDR3 length is 13 residues. V dropped 0 bases and J dropped 3 bases, with 9 bases sitting between them. Germline CDR1 reads GTSNPN; CDR2 reads SVGIG (reference sequence).

This receptor was identified in a man aged 45 to 65 with active or convalescent COVID-19. Sequencing input: peripheral blood. This chain connects TRBV30 to TRBJ2-7; tentatively, D is TRBD2 (5 bases). CDR3 protein: CAWSVRGFYEQYF. CDR3 in DNA: TGTGCCTGGAGTGTACGAGGGTTCTACGAGCAGTACTTC.